The present T cell receptor (beta chain) was sequenced within a study of OX40 agonist ivuxolimab in advanced cancers. Study-level information: Subjects had a mean age of roughly 57 years, with a range of about 23 to 90; around 84% were male.

Profiled with immunoSEQ multiplex PCR; TCRdb holds only in-frame clones, not every one. This sample has 45,000 to 65,000 clones, with approximately 80% found just once. Per germline, CDR1 MDHEN and CDR2 SYDVKM. Trimming shortened V by 6 bases and J by 7 bases, and 7 bases separated the two germline ends. The CDR3 consists of 11 residues. This clone is a singleton in its sample. This clonotype was sampled from an adult with an advanced solid tumor such as melanoma, head and neck, liver or kidney cancer. The rearrangement links TRBV28 to TRBJ2-1; D is undetermined. The sequences come from CD4+ or CD8+ T cells sorted from blood, collected in a trial of the OX40 agonist ivuxolimab. The CDR3 here is CASRSRNEQFF. The CDR3 DNA reads TGTGCCAGCAGGTCTAGAAATGAGCAGTTCTTC. Full variable domain (remainder filled in from reference TRBV28 and TRBJ2-1): DVKVTQSSRYLVKRTGEKVFLECVQDMDHENMFWYRQDPGLGLRLIYFSYDVKMKEKGDIPEGYSVSREKKERFSLILESASTNQTSMYLCASRSRNEQFFGPGTRLTVL.